This T cell receptor beta chain appears in the sequencing data of a study of cytomegalovirus exposure and HLA in healthy donors. Study-level results: The study had only CMV serostatus as immune exposure information. From TCR beta sequences, most subjects' HLA-A and HLA-B alleles were reportedly predicted accurately.

As for this clone: The antigen is undetermined.

PCR employed 60 Vbeta and 13 Jbeta primers. TCRdb keeps only in-frame clones here, not all; method: immunoSEQ multiplex PCR. The sample yields approximately 140,000 clones, 82% seen once. With 2 bases removed from V and 6 bases from J, the gap between germline ends came to 19 bases. This CDR3 comprises 16 residues. Germline V gives CDR1 SEHNR, CDR2 FQNEAQ (reference sequence). Nominal health characterized the donors when sampled, though unrecorded immune exposures were likely. The chain carries TRBV7-9 and TRBJ1-2; D possibly corresponds to TRBD1 (5 bases). The TCR sequence derives from a male donor in good health and CMV-seronegative. Material for sequencing was PBMCs. CDR3 loop: CASSLSRVPSLNGYTF. In nucleotides, the CDR3 is TGTGCCAGCAGCTTAAGCAGGGTTCCCTCTTTGAATGGCTACACCTTC.